This T cell receptor (beta chain) originates from a study of blood T cell repertoires in COVID-19. CDR3 length: 12 amino acids. V lost 2 bases and J lost 7, with 9 bases in between. Germline CDR1 and CDR2: SGDLS and YYNGEE. This clone appeared once. The method was immunoSEQ multiplex PCR; TCRdb's version includes in-frame clones alone and lacks a portion of them. Seen here are 140,000 to 150,000 clones, under 80% observed once, and the top ten hold 3.5% to 4.5%. This TCR came from a man between 60 and 70 years old with acute or convalescent COVID-19. The V call is TRBV9, the J call TRBJ2-5; a weak D match, TRBD1 (5 bases). Sequencing was done on a sample of peripheral blood. CDR3 sequence reads: CASSVQGGTQYF. Written as DNA, the CDR3 is TGTGCCAGCAGCGTTCAGGGTGGGACCCAGTACTTC.